This T cell receptor beta chain is drawn from a study of PD-1 blockade in mismatch repair-deficient tumors. Produced via immunoSEQ multiplex PCR; TCRdb's table is partial and in-frame only. Here the sample spans tens of thousands of clones, roughly 80% being singletons. V lost 4 bases and J lost 0, with 14 bases in between. Germline CDR1 reads SGHRS; CDR2 reads YFSETQ. CDR3 size: 16 residues. The source was peripheral blood, collected 12 weeks after starting pembrolizumab. The rearrangement joins TRBV5-1 to TRBJ2-4, with D hard to call. The clonotype comes from an adult with mismatch repair-deficient cancer. The CDR3 sequence is CASSPDASGAKNIQYF. The CDR3 region has the DNA TGCGCCAGCAGCCCGGATGCGTCCGGAGCCAAAAACATTCAGTACTTC.